These T cell receptor beta chains were read from a single sample in a study of blood T cell repertoires in COVID-19. Profiling relied on immunoSEQ multiplex PCR, and the TCRdb table lists in-frame clones only, not all of them. The sample lists 250,000 to 350,000 clones; roughly 90% were seen once. Sequencing used PBMCs or T cells enriched from blood (not recorded which). The receptors were gathered from a woman in her 30s who had recovered from COVID-19. Both conserved end residues are part of each CDR3. The order of the fields is D gene, clone size, V gene, J gene, CDR3 protein, CDR3 DNA. A D gene is named only where the DNA matches it firmly. Clone size is given for some rows only: seen once, a few or many times, or a class if the clone is expanded.

>.|once|TRBV25-1|TRBJ1-2
CASSEFNQGPYGYTF
TGTGCCAGCAGTGAATTCAACCAGGGTCCCTATGGCTACACCTTC
>.|.|TRBV30|TRBJ1-6
CAWGPGGPHSPLHF
TGTGCCTGGGGGCCGGGAGGGCCGCATTCACCCCTCCACTTT
>TRBD2|.|TRBV7-2|TRBJ2-7
CASSLVTTSASYEQYF
TGTGCCAGCAGCTTAGTGACGACTAGCGCATCCTACGAGCAGTACTTC
>TRBD2|.|TRBV28|TRBJ2-2
CASGGLAGIRITGELFF
TGTGCCAGCGGGGGACTAGCGGGAATCCGAATCACCGGGGAGCTGTTTTTT
>TRBD2|.|TRBV24-1|TRBJ2-1
CATSETRLAGDEQFF
TGTGCCACCAGTGAGACACGACTAGCAGGCGATGAGCAGTTCTTC
>.|.|TRBV7-8|TRBJ1-1
CASSLLQGHRGNTEAFF
TGTGCCAGCAGCTTATTGCAGGGGCATCGAGGGAACACTGAAGCTTTCTTT
>TRBD1|.|TRBV7-9|TRBJ2-1
CASSPGQGSYNEQFF
TGTGCCAGCAGCCCGGGACAGGGCTCCTACAATGAGCAGTTCTTC
>TRBD2|.|TRBV7-3|TRBJ2-1
CASSPGEGEQFF
TGTGCCAGCAGCCCGGGGGAGGGTGAGCAGTTCTTC
>TRBD2|.|TRBV12-5|TRBJ2-1
CASGLGLANNNEQFF
TGTGCTAGTGGTTTGGGACTAGCGAATAACAATGAGCAGTTCTTC
>.|.|TRBV18|TRBJ2-3
CASSPPSGLVQYF
TGTGCCAGCTCACCACCGTCAGGGCTTGTGCAGTATTTT
>.|.|TRBV3-1/TRBV3-2|TRBJ2-4
CASSQHTSFKNIQYF
TGTGCCAGCAGCCAGCACACTAGTTTCAAAAACATTCAGTACTTC
>.|.|TRBV2|TRBJ1-5
CASSGFGGFQPQHF
TGTGCCAGCAGTGGGTTCGGGGGGTTCCAGCCCCAGCATTTT
>.|.|TRBV4-1|TRBJ2-2
CASSHTPRGWVTGELFF
TGCGCCAGCAGCCATACCCCTAGAGGGTGGGTCACCGGGGAGCTGTTTTTT
>TRBD1|.|TRBV18|TRBJ1-3
CASSQTGVSGNTIYF
TGTGCCAGCTCACAGACAGGGGTCTCTGGAAACACCATATATTTT
>.|once|TRBV27|TRBJ1-1
CASGITGSSTEAFF
TGTGCCAGCGGAATCACAGGGAGTTCAACTGAAGCTTTCTTT
>TRBD2|.|TRBV28|TRBJ2-3
CASSLRVLAGGSTDTQYF
TGTGCCAGCAGTTTAAGGGTGCTGGCGGGGGGTAGCACAGATACGCAGTATTTT
>.|.|TRBV5-4|TRBJ2-2
CASSLGRGVTGELFF
TGTGCCAGCAGCTTAGGCAGGGGCGTCACCGGGGAGCTGTTTTTT
>.|.|TRBV12-2|TRBJ2-7
CASRPHRTTYEQYF
TGTGCAAGTCGGCCCCACCGGACAACCTACGAGCAGTACTTC
>TRBD2|.|TRBV20-1|TRBJ2-1
CSASSGGLLSSYNEQFF
TGCAGTGCTAGTAGCGGGGGGCTCCTCTCCTCCTACAATGAGCAGTTCTTC
>TRBD1|.|TRBV29-1|TRBJ2-7
CSAKTGQGQKQYF
TGCAGCGCGAAGACGGGACAGGGTCAAAAGCAGTACTTC
>TRBD1|.|TRBV24-1|TRBJ2-2
CATSDTGQGHTGELFF
TGTGCCACCAGTGATACCGGACAGGGGCACACCGGGGAGCTGTTTTTT
>TRBD2|.|TRBV5-1|TRBJ2-1
CASSLGGGGGTYNEQFF
TGCGCCAGCAGCTTGGGAGGTGGCGGGGGAACCTACAATGAGCAGTTCTTC
>.|.|TRBV3-1/TRBV3-2|TRBJ2-1
CASSQDPSNEQFF
TGTGCCAGCAGCCAAGATCCCAGCAATGAGCAGTTCTTC
>TRBD1|.|TRBV9|TRBJ2-7
CASSVGTGTYEQYF
TGTGCCAGCAGCGTCGGGACAGGAACCTACGAGCAGTACTTC
>.|.|TRBV12-2|TRBJ2-3
CASRPEGREGTDTQYF
TGTGCAAGTCGCCCCGAGGGGCGGGAGGGCACAGATACGCAGTATTTT
>TRBD2|.|TRBV11-2|TRBJ2-3
CASSLTTTSGRVDTQYF
TGTGCCAGCAGCTTAACTACCACTAGCGGGAGGGTTGATACGCAGTATTTT
>TRBD1|.|TRBV25-1|TRBJ2-5
CASSELGQGPRETQYF
TGTGCCAGCAGTGAACTCGGACAGGGCCCGAGGGAGACCCAGTACTTC
>TRBD1|.|TRBV5-6|TRBJ2-2
CASRDREHTGELFF
TGTGCCAGCAGGGACAGGGAGCACACCGGGGAGCTGTTTTTT
>.|.|TRBV10-3|TRBJ1-1
CAISESITIRVTDEAFF
TGTGCCATCAGTGAGTCGATTACCATCAGGGTAACGGATGAAGCTTTCTTT
>.|.|TRBV19|TRBJ2-7
CASSIGQAPYEQYF
TGTGCCAGTAGTATAGGACAGGCGCCCTACGAGCAGTACTTC
>.|once|TRBV6-1|TRBJ1-2
CASSDAGVYGYTF
TGTGCCAGCAGTGACGCAGGGGTGTATGGCTACACCTTC
>.|.|TRBV4-1|TRBJ1-1
CASSQESRTEAFF
TGCGCCAGCAGCCAAGAATCTAGAACTGAAGCTTTCTTT
>.|.|TRBV7-8|TRBJ1-2
CASSSRDTYGYTF
TGTGCCAGCAGCTCCCGGGACACCTATGGCTACACCTTC
>.|.|TRBV18|TRBJ1-3
CASSPREGGLENTIYF
TGTGCCAGCTCCCCAAGAGAAGGGGGATTGGAAAACACCATATATTTT
>TRBD2|.|TRBV6-1|TRBJ2-7
CASSEMASGFIYEQYF
TGTGCCAGCAGTGAAATGGCTAGCGGTTTCATCTACGAGCAGTACTTC
>TRBD1|.|TRBV6-4|TRBJ2-3
CASSDGQGRTDTQYF
TGTGCCAGCAGTGACGGACAGGGGCGCACAGATACGCAGTATTTT
>TRBD1|.|TRBV28|TRBJ2-5
CASSRTGTAQETQYF
TGTGCCAGCAGTCGGACCGGGACAGCCCAAGAGACCCAGTACTTC
>TRBD2|.|TRBV3-1/TRBV3-2|TRBJ2-5
CASTVVGRGEETQYF
TGTGCCAGCACCGTAGTTGGACGGGGGGAAGAGACCCAGTACTTC
>.|.|TRBV28|TRBJ1-2
CASSPGIPPYGYTF
TGTGCCAGCAGTCCAGGGATCCCCCCCTATGGCTACACCTTC
>TRBD2|.|TRBV7-2|TRBJ2-3
CASSSHLGPSGEGYTQYF
TGTGCCAGCAGCTCCCATCTAGGCCCCAGCGGGGAGGGATATACGCAGTATTTT
>.|.|TRBV28|TRBJ1-5
CASSKLSNQPQHF
TGTGCCAGCAGCAAACTTAGCAATCAGCCCCAGCATTTT
>TRBD1|.|TRBV2|TRBJ1-6
CASRDRGYNSPLHF
TGTGCCAGCAGGGACAGGGGTTATAATTCACCCCTCCACTTT
>TRBD2|.|TRBV27|TRBJ2-2
CASSLLLAGATGELFF
TGTGCCAGCAGTTTATTACTAGCGGGAGCCACCGGGGAGCTGTTTTTT
>.|.|TRBV4-1|TRBJ2-3
CASSQEYYSGRGSGDTQYF
TGCGCCAGCAGCCAAGAGTATTATAGCGGCAGGGGGTCAGGAGATACGCAGTATTTT
>.|.|TRBV28|TRBJ1-6
CASSFAGESSYNSPLHF
TGTGCCAGCAGTTTTGCAGGGGAAAGCTCCTATAATTCACCCCTCCACTTT
>.|.|TRBV11-2|TRBJ2-7
CASSRHTTNSYEQYF
TGTGCCAGCAGCCGCCATACAACCAACTCCTACGAGCAGTACTTC
>TRBD2|.|TRBV9|TRBJ2-5
CASSPGRSGTGETQYF
TGTGCCAGCAGCCCCGGGAGAAGCGGGACCGGAGAGACCCAGTACTTC
>.|.|TRBV19|TRBJ1-1
CASSIRELNTEAFF
TGTGCCAGTAGTATAAGAGAACTGAACACTGAAGCTTTCTTT
>TRBD2|once|TRBV24-1|TRBJ2-1
CATSDPLAGEGDEQFF
TGTGCCACCAGTGATCCTTTAGCGGGAGAGGGCGATGAGCAGTTCTTC
>.|.|TRBV7-3|TRBJ2-1
CASSLGGIWNEQFF
TGTGCCAGCAGCTTAGGAGGTATTTGGAATGAGCAGTTCTTC